The clone carrying this T cell receptor beta chain came up a few times. Its antigen is currently unknown. The germline V gene has CDR1 SGHRS and CDR2 YFSETQ. V lost 4 bases and J 4 bases, leaving 14 bases between the germline ends. CDR3 length: 14 residues. This specimen comes from a study of T-cell memory formation after mild COVID-19. Notes on the study in general: Shrinking CD4+ clones were chiefly CM and EM; CD8+ ones were chiefly EMRA.

With constant-segment primers, 5'RACE yielded cDNA libraries of TCR alpha and TCR beta that carried sample barcodes and UMIs. MiXCR was run by TCRdb on the 5' RACE reads, yielding one entry per CDR3 protein. The table lists hundreds of thousands of distinct CDR3 sequences, roughly 17% of them singletons. The chain recombines TRBV5-1 with TRBJ1-2; D not certain. The sequence derives from an adult woman who had mild COVID-19 (a few samples of this study predate the infection). Cell type and time point are not known. Sequences were obtained from PBMCs or a T cell subset sorted from them (not recorded which). Here the CDR3 reads CASSPGFGIYGYTF. In nucleotides, the CDR3 is TGCGCCAGCAGCCCGGGGTTCGGAATCTATGGCTACACCTTC.